This TCR beta chain was documented in a study of T cell responses to AZD1222 COVID-19 vaccine. Findings and caveats of the study: Spike-specific TCR breadth and depth both grew after two AZD1222 doses. The span of vaccine-associated CD4 TCRs extended across spike, with dominance at 160-218 and 743-854.

Regarding this clone: The antigen remains undetermined.

Only in-frame clones appear in the TCRdb table, and some are missing; sequencing was by immunoSEQ multiplex PCR. Found here are 92,000 or so clones, 80% to 90% of them singletons; the top ten hold more than 1.5%. V trimming: 4 bases; J trimming: 1 base; junction bases outside the gene matches: 4. There are 15 residues in the CDR3. Germline values: CDR1 SGHNT, CDR2 YYREEE (reference sequence). The clonotype originates from an adult in good health. Sample: peripheral blood, taken on day 0 of AZD1222 vaccination. The J gene is TRBJ1-3, the V gene TRBV5-4; 8 bases fit TRBD1. This CDR3 is CASSGGTGSGNTIYF. The CDR3 coding sequence is TGTGCCAGCAGCGGAGGGACAGGATCTGGAAACACCATATATTTT.